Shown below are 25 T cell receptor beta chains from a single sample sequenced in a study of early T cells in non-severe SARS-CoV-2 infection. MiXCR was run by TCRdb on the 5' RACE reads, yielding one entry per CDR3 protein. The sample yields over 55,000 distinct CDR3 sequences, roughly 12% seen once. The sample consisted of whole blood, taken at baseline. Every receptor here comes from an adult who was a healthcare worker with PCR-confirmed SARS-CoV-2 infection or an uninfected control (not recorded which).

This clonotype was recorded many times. The CDR3 reads CASSYQTLRGGYTF. CDR3 DNA: TGTGCCAGCAGTTACCAAACACTCAGAGGCGGCTACACCTTC. The rearrangement uses TRBV6-6 and TRBJ1-2; D remains ambiguous. Trimming took 2 bases from V and 8 from J, leaving 15 bases between them. The CDR3 has 14 amino acids. CDR1 and CDR2 from the germline V gene are MNHNY and SVGAGI (reference sequence).

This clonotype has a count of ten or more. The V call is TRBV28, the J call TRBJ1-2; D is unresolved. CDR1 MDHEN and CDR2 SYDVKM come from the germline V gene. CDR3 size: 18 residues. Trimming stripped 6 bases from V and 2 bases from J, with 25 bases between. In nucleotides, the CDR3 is TGTGCCAGCAGCCCTGCCGACGGGCCGGTAAGGCACAACTATGGCTACACCTTC. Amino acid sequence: CASSPADGPVRHNYGYTF.

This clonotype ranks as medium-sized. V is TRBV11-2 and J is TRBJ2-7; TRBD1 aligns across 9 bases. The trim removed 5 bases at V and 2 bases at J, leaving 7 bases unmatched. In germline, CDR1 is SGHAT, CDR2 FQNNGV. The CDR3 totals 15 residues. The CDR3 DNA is TGTGCCAGCAGCCCCCGGGACAGGGACCCCTACGAGCAGTACTTC. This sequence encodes CASSPRDRDPYEQYF.

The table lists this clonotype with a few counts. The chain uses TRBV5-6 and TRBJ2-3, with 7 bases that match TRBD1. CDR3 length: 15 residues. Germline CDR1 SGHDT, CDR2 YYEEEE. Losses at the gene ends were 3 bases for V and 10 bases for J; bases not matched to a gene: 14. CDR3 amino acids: CASSYLQGDVQSQYF. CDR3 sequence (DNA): TGTGCCAGCAGCTATCTCCAGGGGGATGTCCAATCGCAGTATTTT.

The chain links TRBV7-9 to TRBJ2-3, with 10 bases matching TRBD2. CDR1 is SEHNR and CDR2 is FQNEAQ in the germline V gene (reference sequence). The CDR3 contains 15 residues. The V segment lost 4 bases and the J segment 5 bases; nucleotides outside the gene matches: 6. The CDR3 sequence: CASSSAGGPIDTQYF. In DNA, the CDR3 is TGTGCCAGCAGCTCAGCGGGGGGGCCGATAGATACGCAGTATTTT.

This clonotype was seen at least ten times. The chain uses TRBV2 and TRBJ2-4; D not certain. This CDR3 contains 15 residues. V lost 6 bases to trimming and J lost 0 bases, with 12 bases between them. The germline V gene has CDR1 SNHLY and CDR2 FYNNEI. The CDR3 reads CASSDHRLAKNIQYF. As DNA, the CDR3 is TGTGCCAGCAGCGACCATCGGCTAGCCAAAAACATTCAGTACTTC.

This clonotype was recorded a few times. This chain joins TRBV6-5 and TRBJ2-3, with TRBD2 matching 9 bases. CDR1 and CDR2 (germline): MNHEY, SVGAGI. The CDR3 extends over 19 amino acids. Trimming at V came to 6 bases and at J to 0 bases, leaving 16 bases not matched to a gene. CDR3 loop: CASRARTGAGGPSTDTQYF. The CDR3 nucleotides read TGTGCCAGCAGGGCTAGGACTGGAGCGGGGGGTCCTAGCACAGATACGCAGTATTTT.

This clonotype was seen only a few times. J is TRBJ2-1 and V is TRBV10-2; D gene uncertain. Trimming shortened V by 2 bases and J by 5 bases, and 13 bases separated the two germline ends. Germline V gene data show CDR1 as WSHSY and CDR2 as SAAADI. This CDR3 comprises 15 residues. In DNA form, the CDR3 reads TGCGCCAGCAGTGAGACCCCCCCCTCGAACAATGAGCAGTTCTTC. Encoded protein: CASSETPPSNNEQFF.

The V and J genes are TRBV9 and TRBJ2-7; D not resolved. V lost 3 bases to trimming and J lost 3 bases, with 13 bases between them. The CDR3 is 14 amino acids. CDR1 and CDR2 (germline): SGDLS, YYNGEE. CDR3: CASSAGPSRYEQYF. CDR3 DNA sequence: TGTGCCAGCAGCGCAGGACCATCCCGCTACGAGCAGTACTTC.

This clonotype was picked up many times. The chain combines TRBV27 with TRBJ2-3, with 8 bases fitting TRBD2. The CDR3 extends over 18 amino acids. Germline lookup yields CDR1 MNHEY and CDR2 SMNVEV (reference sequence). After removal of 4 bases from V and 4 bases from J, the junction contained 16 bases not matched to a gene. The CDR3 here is CASSSTPPAGVRPDTQYF. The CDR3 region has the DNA TGTGCCAGCAGTTCGACGCCTCCAGCGGGGGTCAGACCAGATACGCAGTATTTT.

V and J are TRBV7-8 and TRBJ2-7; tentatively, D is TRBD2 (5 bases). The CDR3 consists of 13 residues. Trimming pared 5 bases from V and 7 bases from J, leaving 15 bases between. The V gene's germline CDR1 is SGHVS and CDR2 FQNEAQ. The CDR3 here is CASSRTLGEEQYF. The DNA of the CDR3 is TGTGCCAGCAGCCGGACGCTCGGGGAGGAGCAGTACTTC.

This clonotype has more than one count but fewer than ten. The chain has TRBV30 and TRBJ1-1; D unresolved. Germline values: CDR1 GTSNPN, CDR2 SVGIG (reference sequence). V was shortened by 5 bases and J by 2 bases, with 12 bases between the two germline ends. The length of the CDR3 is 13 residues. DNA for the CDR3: TGTGCCTGGGTGGGTAGGTTTAACACTGAAGCTTTCTTT. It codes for CAWVGRFNTEAFF.

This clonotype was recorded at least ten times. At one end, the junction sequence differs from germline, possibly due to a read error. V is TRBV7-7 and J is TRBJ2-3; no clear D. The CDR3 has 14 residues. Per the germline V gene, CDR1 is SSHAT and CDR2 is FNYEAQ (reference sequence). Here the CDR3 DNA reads TGTGCTAGCAGTCCCAAGGCCGAAACAGATACGCAGTATTTT. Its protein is CASSPKAETDTQYF.

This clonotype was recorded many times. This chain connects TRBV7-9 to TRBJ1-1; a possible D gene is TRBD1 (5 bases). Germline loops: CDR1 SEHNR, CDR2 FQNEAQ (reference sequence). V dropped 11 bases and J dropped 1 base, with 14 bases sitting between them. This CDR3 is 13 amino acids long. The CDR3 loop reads CAASVGGNTEAFF. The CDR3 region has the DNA TGTGCCGCATCAGTGGGGGGGAACACTGAAGCTTTCTTT.

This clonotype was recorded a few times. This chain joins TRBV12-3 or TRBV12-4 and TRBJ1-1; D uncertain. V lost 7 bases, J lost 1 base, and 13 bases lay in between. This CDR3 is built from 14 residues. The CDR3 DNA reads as TGTGCCAGCACCCTTCGGGGTACGAACACTGAAGCTTTCTTT. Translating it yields CASTLRGTNTEAFF.

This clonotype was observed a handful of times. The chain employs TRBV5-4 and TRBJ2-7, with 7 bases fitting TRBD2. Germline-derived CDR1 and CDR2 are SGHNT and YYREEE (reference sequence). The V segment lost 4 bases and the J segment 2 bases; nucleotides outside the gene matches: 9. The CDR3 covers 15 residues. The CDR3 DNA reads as TGTGCCAGCAGCGCTACGGGGGGAGTAACCTACGAGCAGTACTTC. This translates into CASSATGGVTYEQYF.

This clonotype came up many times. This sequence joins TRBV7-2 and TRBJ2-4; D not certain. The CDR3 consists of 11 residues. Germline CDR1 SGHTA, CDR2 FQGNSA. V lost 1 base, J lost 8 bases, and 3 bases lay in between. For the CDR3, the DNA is TGTGCCAGCAGCTTAGGGGACATTCAGTACTTC. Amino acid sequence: CASSLGDIQYF.

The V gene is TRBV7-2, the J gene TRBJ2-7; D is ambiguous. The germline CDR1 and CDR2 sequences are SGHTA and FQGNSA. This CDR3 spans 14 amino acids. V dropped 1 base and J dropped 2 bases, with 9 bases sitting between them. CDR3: CASSLDWQAYEQYF. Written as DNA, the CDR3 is TGTGCCAGCAGCTTAGATTGGCAGGCCTACGAGCAGTACTTC.

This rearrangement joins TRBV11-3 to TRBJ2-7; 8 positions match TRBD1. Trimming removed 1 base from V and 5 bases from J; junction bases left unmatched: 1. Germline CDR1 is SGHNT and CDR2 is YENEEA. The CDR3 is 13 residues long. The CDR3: CASSLAGGDEQYF. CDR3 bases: TGTGCCAGCAGCTTAGCAGGGGGCGACGAGCAGTACTTC.

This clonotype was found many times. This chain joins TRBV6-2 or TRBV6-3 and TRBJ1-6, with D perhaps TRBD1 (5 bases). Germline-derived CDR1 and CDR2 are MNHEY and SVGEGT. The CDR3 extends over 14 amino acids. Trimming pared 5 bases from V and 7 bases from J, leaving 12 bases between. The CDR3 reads CASSPGSGNSPLHF. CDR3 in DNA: TGTGCCAGCAGTCCAGGGAGTGGGAATTCACCCCTCCACTTT.

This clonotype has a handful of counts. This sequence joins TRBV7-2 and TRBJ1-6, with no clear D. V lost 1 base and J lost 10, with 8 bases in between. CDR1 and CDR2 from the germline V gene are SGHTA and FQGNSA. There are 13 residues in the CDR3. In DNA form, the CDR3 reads TGTGCCAGCAGCTTAGAGTGGGTGTCACCCCTCCACTTT. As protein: CASSLEWVSPLHF. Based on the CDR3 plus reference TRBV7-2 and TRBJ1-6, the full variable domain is GAGVSQSPSNKVTEKGKDVELRCDPISGHTALYWYRQSLGQGLEFLIYFQGNSAPDKSGLPSDRFSAERTGGSVSTLTIQRTQQEDSAVYLCASSLEWVSPLHFGNGTRLTVT.

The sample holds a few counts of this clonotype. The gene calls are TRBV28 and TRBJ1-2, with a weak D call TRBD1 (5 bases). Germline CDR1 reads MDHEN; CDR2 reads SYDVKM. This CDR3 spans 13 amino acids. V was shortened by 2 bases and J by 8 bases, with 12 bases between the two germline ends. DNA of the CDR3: TGTGCCAGCAGTTTACCCAGGGCCTACGGCTACACCTTC. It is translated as CASSLPRAYGYTF.

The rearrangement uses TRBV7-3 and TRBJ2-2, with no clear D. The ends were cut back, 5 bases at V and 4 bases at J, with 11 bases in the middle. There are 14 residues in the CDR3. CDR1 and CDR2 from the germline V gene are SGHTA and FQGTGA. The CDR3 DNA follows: TGTGCCAGCAGCCTCCCCGGGCTCACCGGGGAGCTGTTTTTT. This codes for CASSLPGLTGELFF. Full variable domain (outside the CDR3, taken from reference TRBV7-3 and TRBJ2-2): GAGVSQTPSNKVTEKGKYVELRCDPISGHTALYWYRQSLGQGPEFLIYFQGTGAADDSGLPNDRFFAVRPEGSVSTLKIQRTERGDSAVYLCASSLPGLTGELFFGEGSRLTVL.

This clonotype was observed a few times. The CDR3 coding sequence is TGTGCCACCAGTGGCTCCGGGGGCAGGAACCAAGAGACCCAGTACTTC. It encodes CATSGSGGRNQETQYF. The chain employs TRBV24-1 and TRBJ2-5, with D possibly called TRBD1 or TRBD2 (6 bases each). The V and J ends lost 5 bases and 0 bases respectively, with 15 bases between them. This CDR3 region has 16 residues. CDR1 and CDR2 (germline): KGHDR, SFDVKD.

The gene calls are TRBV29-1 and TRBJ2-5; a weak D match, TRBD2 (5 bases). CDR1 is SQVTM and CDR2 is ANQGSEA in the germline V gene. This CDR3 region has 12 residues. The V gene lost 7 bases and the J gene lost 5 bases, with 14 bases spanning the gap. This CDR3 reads CSASIRGETQYF. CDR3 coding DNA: TGCAGCGCCTCCATACGCGGGGAGACCCAGTACTTC.